The 11 T cell receptor beta chains listed next were all sequenced from one sample in a study of vaccination and CD4 T cells after COVID-19. Described treatment: approximately 11-day PBMC culture with coronavirus spike peptide pools or control peptides (ViraFEST assay). Antigens for these TCRs are unknown. Cultured CD4+ T cell DNA was sequenced using the Oncomine TCR Beta short-read assay. MiXCR, applied by TCRdb to the PCR reads, yields one record per CDR3 protein. This sample has about 9,100 distinct CDR3 sequences; around 69% occur once, and the top ten carry approximately 38%. Material: CD4+ T cells from blood, cultured in vitro. The source of these receptors is a human donor who had recovered from COVID-19.

This clonotype was seen more than once but under ten times. This chain links TRBV15 with TRBJ2-5; TRBD2 agrees at 13 bases. From germline, CDR1 is LNHNV and CDR2 YYDKDF (reference sequence). Trimming at V came to 4 bases and at J to 5 bases, leaving 4 bases not matched to a gene. CDR3 length equals 15 residues. In DNA, the CDR3 is TGTGCCACCAGCAAGGGGACTAGCGGGAAGGAGACCCAGTACTTC. Amino acid sequence: CATSKGTSGKETQYF. The complete variable domain, with remaining parts taken from reference TRBV15 and TRBJ2-5, reads DAMVIQNPRYQVTQFGKPVTLSCSQTLNHNVMYWYQQKSSQAPKLLFHYYDKDFNNEADTPDNFQSRRPNTSFCFLDIRSPGLGDTAMYLCATSKGTSGKETQYFGPGTRLLVL.

This clonotype has just a few counts. V and J are TRBV6-1 and TRBJ1-1; weak D call: TRBD1 (5 bases). The CDR3 is made up of 13 amino acids. In germline, CDR1 is MNHNS, CDR2 SASEGT. The V and J ends lost 9 bases and 6 bases respectively, with 17 bases between them. CDR3 nucleotide sequence: TGTGCCAGTAGTCGGACAAATATGGCTGAAGCTTTCTTT. This translates into CASSRTNMAEAFF.

This clonotype has only a few counts. The chain joins TRBV20-1 to TRBJ1-4; the match to TRBD1 covers 10 bases. The ends lost 4 bases at V and 8 bases at J; junction bases unmatched: 4. The CDR3 contains 13 residues. Germline V lookup: CDR1 DFQATT, CDR2 SNEGSKA (reference sequence). Here the CDR3 reads CSATTGGREKLFF. For the CDR3, the DNA is TGCAGTGCTACGACAGGGGGCCGGGAAAAACTGTTTTTT.

Written as DNA, the CDR3 is TGTGCCTGGGAAGAGTCCAGACTCTATGGCTACACCTTC. Amino acid sequence: CAWEESRLYGYTF. The chain is built from TRBV30 and TRBJ1-2; D unresolved. Germline V gene lookup returns CDR1 GTSNPN and CDR2 SVGIG (reference sequence). Trimming left V 5 bases short and J 4 bases short, with 14 bases between. The CDR3 runs to 13 residues.

This chain joins TRBV19 and TRBJ1-3; maybe TRBD1 (6 bases). From germline, CDR1 is LNHDA and CDR2 SQIVND (reference sequence). CDR3 length equals 14 residues. Trimming pared 6 bases from V and 6 bases from J, leaving 15 bases between. The CDR3 DNA reads as TGTGCCAGTAGGGGAGGACAGCTGGCAAACACCATATATTTT. This gives the protein CASRGGQLANTIYF.

The rearrangement joins TRBV24-1 to TRBJ2-3; D tentatively reads TRBD1 or TRBD2 (5 bases each). The CDR3 totals 17 residues. Between the trimmed V and J ends, which lost 3 bases and 1 base, there was a span of 16 bases. CDR1 and CDR2 (germline): KGHDR, SFDVKD. For the CDR3, the DNA is TGTGCCACCAGTGATGGAATGGGACCCGCGGGCACAGATACGCAGTATTTT. It codes for CATSDGMGPAGTDTQYF.

DNA for the CDR3: TGTGCCAGCAGTTTTGGGAGCGGGAGGGCCGGTGAGACCCAGTACTTC. This codes for CASSFGSGRAGETQYF. This chain uses TRBV27 with TRBJ2-5, with TRBD2 identical over 10 bases. V lost 3 bases and J lost 5; bases outside the gene matches: 9. This CDR3 is built from 16 residues. CDR1 and CDR2 from the germline V gene are MNHEY and SMNVEV (reference sequence).

This sequence joins TRBV6-1 and TRBJ1-2, with a possible D match to TRBD1 (6 bases). There are 15 residues in the CDR3. The ends were cut back, 1 base at V and 8 bases at J, with 17 bases in the middle. Germline CDR1 reads MNHNS; CDR2 reads SASEGT. Here the CDR3 DNA reads TGTGCCAGCAGTGAAGGGGGGACACTCGCGAGGGGCTACACCTTC. Amino acid sequence: CASSEGGTLARGYTF.

The gene calls are TRBV12-3 or TRBV12-4 and TRBJ2-7; perhaps TRBD1 as D (6 bases). V shed 1 base and J shed 1 base, with 11 bases lying between them. The CDR3 is 15 residues long. The CDR3 loop is CASSLGRDRSYEQYF. In nucleotides, the CDR3 is TGTGCCAGCAGTTTAGGCAGAGACAGGTCCTACGAGCAGTACTTC.

This sequence joins TRBV6-1 and TRBJ1-2; D is unresolved. V lost 5 bases and J 6 bases, leaving 10 bases between the germline ends. This CDR3 comprises 12 residues. Germline V gives CDR1 MNHNS, CDR2 SASEGT. CDR3 DNA: TGTGCCAGCAGTCTAAAGGGAAATGGCTACACCTTC. It translates to CASSLKGNGYTF.

This sequence joins TRBV19 and TRBJ1-1; TRBD1 might be the D (6 bases). The germline V gene encodes CDR1 LNHDA and CDR2 SQIVND (reference sequence). Trimming took off 9 bases at V and 3 bases at J, with 20 bases between the two ends. This CDR3 region has 15 residues. The CDR3 is CASKTDRSGDTEAFF. The CDR3 DNA is TGTGCCAGCAAAACCGACAGGTCGGGGGACACTGAAGCTTTCTTT. Combining the CDR3 with reference TRBV19 and TRBJ1-1 gives the whole variable domain DGGITQSPKYLFRKEGQNVTLSCEQNLNHDAMYWYRQDPGQGLRLIYYSQIVNDFQKGDIAEGYSVSREKKESFPLTVTSAQKNPTAFYLCASKTDRSGDTEAFFGQGTRLTVV.